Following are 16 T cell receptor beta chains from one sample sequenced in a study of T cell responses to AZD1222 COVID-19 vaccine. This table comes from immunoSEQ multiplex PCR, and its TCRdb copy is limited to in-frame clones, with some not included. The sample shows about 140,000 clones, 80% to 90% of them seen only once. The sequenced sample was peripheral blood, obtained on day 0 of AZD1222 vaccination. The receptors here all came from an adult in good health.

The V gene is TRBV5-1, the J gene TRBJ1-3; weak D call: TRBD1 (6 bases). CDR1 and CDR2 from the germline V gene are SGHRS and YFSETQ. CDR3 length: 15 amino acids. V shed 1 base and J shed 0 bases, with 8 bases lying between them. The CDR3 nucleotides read TGCGCCAGCAGCTTGACAGGGAACTCTGGAAACACCATATATTTT. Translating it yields CASSLTGNSGNTIYF.

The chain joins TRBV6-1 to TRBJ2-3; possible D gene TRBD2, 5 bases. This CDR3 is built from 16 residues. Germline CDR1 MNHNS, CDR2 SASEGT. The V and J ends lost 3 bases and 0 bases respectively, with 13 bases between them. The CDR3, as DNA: TGTGCCAGCAGTGAGTCGGGGAGACCTAGCACAGATACGCAGTATTTT. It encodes CASSESGRPSTDTQYF.

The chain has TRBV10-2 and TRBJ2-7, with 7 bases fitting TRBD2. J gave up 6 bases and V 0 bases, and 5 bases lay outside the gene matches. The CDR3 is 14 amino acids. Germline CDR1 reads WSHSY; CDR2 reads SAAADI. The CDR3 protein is CASSESAGVSEQYF. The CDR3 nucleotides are TGCGCCAGCAGTGAGTCGGCGGGAGTATCCGAGCAGTACTTC.

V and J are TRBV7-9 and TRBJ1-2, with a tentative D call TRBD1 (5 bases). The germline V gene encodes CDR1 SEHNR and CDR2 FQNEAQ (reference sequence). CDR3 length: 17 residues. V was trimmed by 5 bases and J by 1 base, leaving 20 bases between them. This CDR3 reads CASSPTGGTQFNYGYTF. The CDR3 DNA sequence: TGTGCCAGCAGCCCCACCGGCGGGACCCAATTTAACTATGGCTACACCTTC.

The CDR3 bases are TGTGCCAGCAGTTTATCCCATAGCGGGGGCCTCTCCTACAATGAGCAGTTCTTC. Residues: CASSLSHSGGLSYNEQFF. This sequence joins TRBV28 and TRBJ2-1; 9 bases line up with TRBD2. CDR3 size: 18 residues. V dropped 1 base and J dropped 0; count of bases not matched to a gene: 7. Germline V gives CDR1 MDHEN, CDR2 SYDVKM.

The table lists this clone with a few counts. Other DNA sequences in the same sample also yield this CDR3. The CDR3 spells CASSLSSHGEQFF. The CDR3 DNA is TGTGCCAGCAGCTTAAGCAGCCATGGTGAGCAGTTCTTC. This chain uses TRBV11-3 with TRBJ2-1; D unclear. Germline V gene lookup returns CDR1 SGHNT and CDR2 YENEEA. This CDR3 spans 13 amino acids. Trimming took 2 bases from V and 9 from J, leaving 11 bases between them.

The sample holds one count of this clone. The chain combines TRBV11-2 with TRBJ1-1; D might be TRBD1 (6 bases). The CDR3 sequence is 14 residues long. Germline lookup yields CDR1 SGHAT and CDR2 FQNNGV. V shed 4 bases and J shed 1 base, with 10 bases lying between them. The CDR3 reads CASSSGQSNTEAFF. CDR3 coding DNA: TGTGCCAGCAGCTCTGGACAGTCGAACACTGAAGCTTTCTTT.

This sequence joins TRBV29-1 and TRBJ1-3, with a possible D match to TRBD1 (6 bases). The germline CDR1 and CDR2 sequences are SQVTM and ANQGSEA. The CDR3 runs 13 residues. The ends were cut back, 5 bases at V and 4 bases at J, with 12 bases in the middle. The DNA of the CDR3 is TGCAGCGTTCTTACAGGGAGAGGAAACACCATATATTTT. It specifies CSVLTGRGNTIYF.

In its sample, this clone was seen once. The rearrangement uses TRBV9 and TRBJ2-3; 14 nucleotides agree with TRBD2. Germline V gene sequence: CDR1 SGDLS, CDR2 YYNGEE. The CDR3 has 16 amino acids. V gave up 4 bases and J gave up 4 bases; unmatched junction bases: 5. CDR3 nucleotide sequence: TGTGCCAGCAGCCCCCAGACTAGCGGGGGGGCAGATACGCAGTATTTT. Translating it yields CASSPQTSGGADTQYF.

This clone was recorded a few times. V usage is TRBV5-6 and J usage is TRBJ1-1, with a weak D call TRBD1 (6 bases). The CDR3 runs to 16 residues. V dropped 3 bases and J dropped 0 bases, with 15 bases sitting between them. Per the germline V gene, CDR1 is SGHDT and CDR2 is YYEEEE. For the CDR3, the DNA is TGTGCCAGCAGCTCACGTTGGGACAAGATGAACACTGAAGCTTTCTTT. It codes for CASSSRWDKMNTEAFF.

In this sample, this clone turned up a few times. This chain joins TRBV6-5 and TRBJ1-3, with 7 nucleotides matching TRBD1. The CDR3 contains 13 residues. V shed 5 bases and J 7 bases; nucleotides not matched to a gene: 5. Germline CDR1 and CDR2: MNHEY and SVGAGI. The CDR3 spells CASSPGTANTIYF. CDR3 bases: TGTGCCAGCAGTCCAGGGACAGCGAACACCATATATTTT.

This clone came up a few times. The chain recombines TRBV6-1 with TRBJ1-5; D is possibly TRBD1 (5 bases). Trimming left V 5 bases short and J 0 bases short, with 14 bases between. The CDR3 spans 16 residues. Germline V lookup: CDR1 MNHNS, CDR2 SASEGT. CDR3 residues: CASSKGDRVSNQPQHF. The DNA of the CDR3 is TGTGCCAGCAGTAAAGGGGATAGGGTTAGCAATCAGCCCCAGCATTTT.

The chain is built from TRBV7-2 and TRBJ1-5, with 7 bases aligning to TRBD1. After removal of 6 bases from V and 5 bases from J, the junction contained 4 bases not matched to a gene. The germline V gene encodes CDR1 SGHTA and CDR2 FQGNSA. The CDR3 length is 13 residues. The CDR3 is CASRGQTHQPQHF. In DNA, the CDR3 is TGTGCCAGCAGGGGACAGACCCATCAGCCCCAGCATTTT.

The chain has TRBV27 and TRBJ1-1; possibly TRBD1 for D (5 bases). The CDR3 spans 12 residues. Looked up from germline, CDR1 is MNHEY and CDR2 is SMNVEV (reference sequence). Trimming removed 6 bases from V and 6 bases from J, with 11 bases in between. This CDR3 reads CASSPAGAEAFF. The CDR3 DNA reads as TGTGCCAGCAGCCCCGCGGGGGCTGAAGCTTTCTTT.

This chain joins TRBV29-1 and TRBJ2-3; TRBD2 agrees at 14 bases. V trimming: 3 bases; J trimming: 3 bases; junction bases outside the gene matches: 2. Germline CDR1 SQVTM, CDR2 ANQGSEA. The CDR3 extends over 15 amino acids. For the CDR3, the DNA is TGCAGCGTTGAGGGACTAGCGGGAGAAACAGATACGCAGTATTTT. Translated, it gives CSVEGLAGETDTQYF.

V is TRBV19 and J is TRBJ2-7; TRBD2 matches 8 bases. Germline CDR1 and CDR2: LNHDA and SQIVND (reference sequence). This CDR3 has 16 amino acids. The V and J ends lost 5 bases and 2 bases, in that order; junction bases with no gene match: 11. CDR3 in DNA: TGTGCCAGTAGTCCCCGGGGGGGGTACGGGGCCTACGAGCAGTACTTC. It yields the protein CASSPRGGYGAYEQYF.